This T cell receptor beta chain is from a study of glioma-infiltrating T cells. Regarding the study as a whole: Tissue and blood shared very few CDR3 sequences. Above-expected tissue-blood divergence occurred in all gliomas, most in low-grade ones.

TCR alpha and beta CDR3 regions were amplified from RNA using iRepertoire nested multiplex PCR. One-step reverse transcription and amplification started from approximately 100-400 ng of tissue mRNA or PBMC total RNA. TCRdb ran MiXCR on the multiplex PCR reads and lists one entry per CDR3 protein. The sample contains over 100,000 distinct CDR3 sequences, 25% to 30% of which appear only once. With 6 bases clipped from V and 12 bases from J, the junction kept 11 bases outside the gene matches. Looked up from germline, CDR1 is MDHEN and CDR2 is SYDVKM. The CDR3 is 13 residues long. Many counts were recorded for this clonotype. Its antigen is still unknown.

This chain joins TRBV28 and TRBJ2-1; 7 bases map to TRBD1. The sample comprised glioma tissue, nonneoplastic brain tissue, or PBMCs (not recorded which). This TCR was sampled from a human donor with low-grade glioma or glioblastoma, undergoing nonglioma brain surgery, or in good health (not recorded which). The CDR3: CASSPDRARVQFF. In DNA form, the CDR3 reads TGTGCCAGCAGCCCCGACAGGGCTCGAGTGCAGTTCTTC.